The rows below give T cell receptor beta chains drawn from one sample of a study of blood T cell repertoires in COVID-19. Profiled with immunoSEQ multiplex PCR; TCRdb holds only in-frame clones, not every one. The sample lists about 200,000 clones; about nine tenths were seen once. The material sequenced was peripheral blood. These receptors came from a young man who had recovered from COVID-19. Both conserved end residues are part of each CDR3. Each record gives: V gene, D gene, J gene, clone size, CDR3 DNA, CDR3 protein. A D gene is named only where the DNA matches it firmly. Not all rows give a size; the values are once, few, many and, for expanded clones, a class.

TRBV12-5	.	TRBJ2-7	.	TGTGCTAGTGGTTGGGGAAGCGGGGACAACCACGAGCAGTACTTC	CASGWGSGDNHEQYF
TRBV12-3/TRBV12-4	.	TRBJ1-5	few	TGTGCCAGCAGTTACCAGTATCAGCCCCAGCATTTT	CASSYQYQPQHF
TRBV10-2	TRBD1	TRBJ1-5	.	TGCGCCAGCAGTGGCCGGGGACAGATCCCAGATCAGCCCCAGCATTTT	CASSGRGQIPDQPQHF
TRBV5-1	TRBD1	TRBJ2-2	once	TGCGCCAGCAGCCCCCGGGCAGGGGGCTCGAACACCGGGGAGCTGTTTTTT	CASSPRAGGSNTGELFF
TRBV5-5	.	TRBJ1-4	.	TGTGCCAGCAGCTTGCTACAGGTGGGCGAAAAACTGTTTTTT	CASSLLQVGEKLFF
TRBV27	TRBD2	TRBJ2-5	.	TGTGCCAGCAGTTTATGGACTAGCGGCGGGGAGACCCAGTACTTC	CASSLWTSGGETQYF
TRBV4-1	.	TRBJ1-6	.	TGCGCCAGCAGGGTTCGGGGGACCGGCAATAATTCACCCCTCCACTTT	CASRVRGTGNNSPLHF
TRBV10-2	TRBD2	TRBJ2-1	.	TGCGCCAGCACACTAGCGGGGGAGTACAATGAGCAGTTCTTC	CASTLAGEYNEQFF
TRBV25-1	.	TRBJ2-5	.	TGTGCCAGCAGTCCCCCCGGAGATGTATCTTGGCAAGAGACCCAGTACTTC	CASSPPGDVSWQETQYF
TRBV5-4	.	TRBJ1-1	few	TGTGCCAGCCCGCGGGGGCGCGTTAAAGCTTTCTTT	CASPRGRVKAFF
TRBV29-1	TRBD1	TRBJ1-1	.	TGCAGCGTTGGGGACAGGGATCCTTATGAAGCTTTCTTT	CSVGDRDPYEAFF
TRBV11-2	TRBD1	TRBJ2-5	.	TGTGCCAGCAGCTTAGGACCGGGGGACAGGGGCCCCCAAGAGACCCAGTACTTC	CASSLGPGDRGPQETQYF
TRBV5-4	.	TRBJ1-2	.	TGTGCCAGCCCAACTAGGGGGAACTATGGCTACACCTTC	CASPTRGNYGYTF
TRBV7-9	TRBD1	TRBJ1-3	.	TGTGCCAGCAGCTTCCGATCTACAGGGGCGGATGGAAACACCATATATTTT	CASSFRSTGADGNTIYF
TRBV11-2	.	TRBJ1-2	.	TGTGCCAGCAGCTTAGCCAGGGGTGGCTATGGCTACACCTTC	CASSLARGGYGYTF
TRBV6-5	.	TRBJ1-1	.	TGTGCCAGCAGTACAGGGAGGGGGAACACTGAAGCTTTCTTT	CASSTGRGNTEAFF
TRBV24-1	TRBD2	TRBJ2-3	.	TGTGCCACCAGTAAAATCGGACTAGCGGGGACAGATACGCAGTATTTT	CATSKIGLAGTDTQYF
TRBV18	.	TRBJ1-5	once	TGTGCCAGCTCACTACAGGGAGATCAGCCCCAGCATTTT	CASSLQGDQPQHF
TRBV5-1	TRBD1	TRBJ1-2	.	TGCGCCAGCAGGACCGGGACAGGCGAATATGGCTACACCTTC	CASRTGTGEYGYTF
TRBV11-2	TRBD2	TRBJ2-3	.	TGTGCCAGCAGCTGGACTAGCGCAGATACGCAGTATTTT	CASSWTSADTQYF
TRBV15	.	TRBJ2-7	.	TGTGCCACCAGTGATCGGGGATCCTCCTACGAGCAGTACTTC	CATSDRGSSYEQYF
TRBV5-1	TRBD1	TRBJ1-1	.	TGCGCCAGCAGCCCGGGACAGGGTACCACTGAAGCTTTCTTT	CASSPGQGTTEAFF
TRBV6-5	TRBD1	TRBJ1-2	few	TGTGCCAGCAGTCGAAGACAGGGGGCTCTTGGCTACACCTTC	CASSRRQGALGYTF
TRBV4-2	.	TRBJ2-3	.	TGTGCCAGCAGCCAAGATCGCGGCACAGATACGCAGTATTTT	CASSQDRGTDTQYF
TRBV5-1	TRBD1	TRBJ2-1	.	TGCGCCAGCAGCTCGGACAGGGGTTTCGATGAGCAGTTCTTC	CASSSDRGFDEQFF
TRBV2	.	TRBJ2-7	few	TGTGCCAGCAGTTACAGGGAGCAGTACTTC	CASSYREQYF
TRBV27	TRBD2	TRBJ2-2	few	TGTGCCAGCAGCCACCCTCCTCCGGGACTAGCGGATTCTACCGGGGAGCTGTTTTTT	CASSHPPPGLADSTGELFF
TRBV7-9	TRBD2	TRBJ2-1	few	TGTGCCAGCAGCTTAGGACTAGCGGGGACCTACAATGAGCAGTTCTTC	CASSLGLAGTYNEQFF
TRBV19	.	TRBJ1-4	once	TGTGCCAGTAGTACGCAGAGACAGCCAACTAATGAAAAACTGTTTTTT	CASSTQRQPTNEKLFF